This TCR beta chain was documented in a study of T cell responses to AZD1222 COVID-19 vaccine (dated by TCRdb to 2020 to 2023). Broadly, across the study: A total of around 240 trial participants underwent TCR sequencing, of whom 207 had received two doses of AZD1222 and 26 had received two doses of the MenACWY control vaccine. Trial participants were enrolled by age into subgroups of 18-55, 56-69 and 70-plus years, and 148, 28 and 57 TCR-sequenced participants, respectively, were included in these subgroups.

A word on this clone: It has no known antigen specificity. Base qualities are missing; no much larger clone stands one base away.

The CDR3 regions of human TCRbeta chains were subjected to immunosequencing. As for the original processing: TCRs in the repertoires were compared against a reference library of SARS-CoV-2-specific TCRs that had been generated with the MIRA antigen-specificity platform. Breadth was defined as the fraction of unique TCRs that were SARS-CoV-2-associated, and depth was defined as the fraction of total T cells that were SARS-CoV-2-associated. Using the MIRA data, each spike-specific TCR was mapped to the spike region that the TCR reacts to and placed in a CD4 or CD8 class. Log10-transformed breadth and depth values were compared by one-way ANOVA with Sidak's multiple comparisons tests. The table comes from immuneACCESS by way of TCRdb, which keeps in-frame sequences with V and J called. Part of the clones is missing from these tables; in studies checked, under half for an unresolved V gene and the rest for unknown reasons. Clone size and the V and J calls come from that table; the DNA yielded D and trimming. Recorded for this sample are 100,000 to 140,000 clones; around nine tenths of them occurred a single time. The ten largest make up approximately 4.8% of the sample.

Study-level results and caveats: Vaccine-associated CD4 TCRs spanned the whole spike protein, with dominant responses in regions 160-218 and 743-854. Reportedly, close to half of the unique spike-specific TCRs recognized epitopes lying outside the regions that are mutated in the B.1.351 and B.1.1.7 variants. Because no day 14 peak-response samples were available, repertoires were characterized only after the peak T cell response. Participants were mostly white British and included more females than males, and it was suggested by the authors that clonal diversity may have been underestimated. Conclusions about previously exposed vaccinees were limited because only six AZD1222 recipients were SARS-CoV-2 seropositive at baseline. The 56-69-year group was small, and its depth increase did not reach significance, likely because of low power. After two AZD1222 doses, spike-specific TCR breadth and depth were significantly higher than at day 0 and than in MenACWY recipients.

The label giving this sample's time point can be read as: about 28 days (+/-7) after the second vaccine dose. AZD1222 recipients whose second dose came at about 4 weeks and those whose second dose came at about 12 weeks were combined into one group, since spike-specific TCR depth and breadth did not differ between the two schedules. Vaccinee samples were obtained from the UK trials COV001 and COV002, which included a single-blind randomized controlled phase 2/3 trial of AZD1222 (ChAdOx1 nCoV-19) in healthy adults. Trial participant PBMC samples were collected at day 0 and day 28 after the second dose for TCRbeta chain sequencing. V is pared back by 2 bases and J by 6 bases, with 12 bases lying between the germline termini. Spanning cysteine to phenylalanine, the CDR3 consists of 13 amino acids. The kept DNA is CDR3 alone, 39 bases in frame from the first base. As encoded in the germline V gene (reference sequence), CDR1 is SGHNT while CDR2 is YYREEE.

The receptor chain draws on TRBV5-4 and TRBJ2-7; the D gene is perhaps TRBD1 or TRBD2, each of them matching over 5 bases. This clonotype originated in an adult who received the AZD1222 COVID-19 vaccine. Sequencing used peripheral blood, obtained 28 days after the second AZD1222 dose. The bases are TGTGCCAGCAGCTTTTATTCAGGGACCGAGCAGTACTTC. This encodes CASSFYSGTEQYF.